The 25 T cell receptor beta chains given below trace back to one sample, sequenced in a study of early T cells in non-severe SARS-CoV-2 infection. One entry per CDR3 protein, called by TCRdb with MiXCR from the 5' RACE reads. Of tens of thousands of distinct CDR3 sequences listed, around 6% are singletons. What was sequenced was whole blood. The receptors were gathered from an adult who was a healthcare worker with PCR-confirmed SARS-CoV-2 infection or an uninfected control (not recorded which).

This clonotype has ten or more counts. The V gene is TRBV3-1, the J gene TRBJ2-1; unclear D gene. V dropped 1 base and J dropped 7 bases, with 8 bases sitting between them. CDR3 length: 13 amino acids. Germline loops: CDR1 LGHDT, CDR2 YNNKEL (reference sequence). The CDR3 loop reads CASSQASVNEQFF. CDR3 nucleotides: TGTGCCAGCAGCCAAGCCTCCGTAAATGAGCAGTTCTTC.

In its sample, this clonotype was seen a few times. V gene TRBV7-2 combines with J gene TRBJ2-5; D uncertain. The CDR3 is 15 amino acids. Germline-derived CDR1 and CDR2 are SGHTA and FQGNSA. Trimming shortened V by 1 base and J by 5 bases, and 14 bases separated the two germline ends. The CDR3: CASSLVSFLGETQYF. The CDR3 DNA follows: TGTGCCAGCAGCTTAGTATCCTTTTTAGGCGAGACCCAGTACTTC.

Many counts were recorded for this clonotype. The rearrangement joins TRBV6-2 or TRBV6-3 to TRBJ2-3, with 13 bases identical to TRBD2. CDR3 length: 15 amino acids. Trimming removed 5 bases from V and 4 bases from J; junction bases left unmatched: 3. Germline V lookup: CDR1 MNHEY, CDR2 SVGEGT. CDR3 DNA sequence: TGTGCCAGCAGTCGACTAGCGGGGGGCCCAGATACGCAGTATTTT. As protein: CASSRLAGGPDTQYF.

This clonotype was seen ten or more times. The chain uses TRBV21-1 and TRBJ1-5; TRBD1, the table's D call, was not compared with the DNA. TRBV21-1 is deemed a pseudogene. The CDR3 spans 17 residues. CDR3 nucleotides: TGTGCCAGCAGCAATCTTCGGAAAGGGGATAGCAATCAGCCCCAGCATTTT. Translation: CASSNLRKGDSNQPQHF.

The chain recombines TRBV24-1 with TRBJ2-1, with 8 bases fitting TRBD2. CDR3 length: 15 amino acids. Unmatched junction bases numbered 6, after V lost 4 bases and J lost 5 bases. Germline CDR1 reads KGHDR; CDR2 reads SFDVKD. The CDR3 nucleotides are TGTGCCACCAGTGACGCCGGGACTAGTAACAATGAGCAGTTCTTC. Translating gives CATSDAGTSNNEQFF.

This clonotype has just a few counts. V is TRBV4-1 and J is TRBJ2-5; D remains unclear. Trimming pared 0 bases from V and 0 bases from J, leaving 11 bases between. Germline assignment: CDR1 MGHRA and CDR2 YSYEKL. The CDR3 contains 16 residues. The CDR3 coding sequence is TGCGCCAGCAGCCAAGATCGAGGAGTTAACCAAGAGACCCAGTACTTC. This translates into CASSQDRGVNQETQYF.

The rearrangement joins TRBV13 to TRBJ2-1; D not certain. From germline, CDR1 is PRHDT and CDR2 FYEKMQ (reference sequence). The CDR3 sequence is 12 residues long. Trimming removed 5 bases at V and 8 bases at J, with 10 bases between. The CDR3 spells CASSPGSHEQFF. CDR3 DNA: TGTGCCAGCAGCCCAGGAAGCCATGAGCAGTTCTTC.

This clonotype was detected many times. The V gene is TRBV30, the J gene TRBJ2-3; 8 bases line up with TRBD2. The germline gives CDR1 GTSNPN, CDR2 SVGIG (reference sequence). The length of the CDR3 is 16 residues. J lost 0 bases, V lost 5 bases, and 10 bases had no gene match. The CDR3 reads CAWGSSGVTSTDTQYF. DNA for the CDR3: TGTGCCTGGGGAAGTAGCGGGGTCACTAGCACAGATACGCAGTATTTT.

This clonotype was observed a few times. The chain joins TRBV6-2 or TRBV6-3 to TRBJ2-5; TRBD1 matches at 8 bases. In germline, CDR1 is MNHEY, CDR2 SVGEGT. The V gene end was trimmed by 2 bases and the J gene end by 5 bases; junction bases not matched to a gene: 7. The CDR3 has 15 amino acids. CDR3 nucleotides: TGTGCCAGCAGTTACCCTGGACAGGGCATGGAGACCCAGTACTTC. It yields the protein CASSYPGQGMETQYF.

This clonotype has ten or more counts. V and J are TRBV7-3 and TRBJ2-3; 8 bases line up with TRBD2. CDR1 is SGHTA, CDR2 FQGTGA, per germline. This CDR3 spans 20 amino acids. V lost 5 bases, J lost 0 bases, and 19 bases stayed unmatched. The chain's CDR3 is CASSMTRGTRAGVSTDTQYF. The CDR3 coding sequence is TGTGCCAGCAGCATGACCCGAGGGACTAGGGCGGGAGTTAGCACAGATACGCAGTATTTT.

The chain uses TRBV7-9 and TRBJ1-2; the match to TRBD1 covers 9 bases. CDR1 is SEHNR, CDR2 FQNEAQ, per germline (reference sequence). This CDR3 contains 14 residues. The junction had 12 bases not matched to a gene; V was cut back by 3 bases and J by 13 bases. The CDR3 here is CASSFDGQGPLATF. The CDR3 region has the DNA TGTGCCAGCAGCTTCGACGGACAGGGGCCCCTCGCCACCTTC.

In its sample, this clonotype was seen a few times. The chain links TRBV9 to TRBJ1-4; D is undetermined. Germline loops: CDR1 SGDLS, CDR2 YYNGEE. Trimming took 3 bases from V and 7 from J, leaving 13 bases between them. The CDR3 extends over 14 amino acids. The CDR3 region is CASSATGGSEKLFF. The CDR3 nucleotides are TGTGCCAGCAGCGCCACCGGAGGGAGTGAAAAACTGTTTTTT.

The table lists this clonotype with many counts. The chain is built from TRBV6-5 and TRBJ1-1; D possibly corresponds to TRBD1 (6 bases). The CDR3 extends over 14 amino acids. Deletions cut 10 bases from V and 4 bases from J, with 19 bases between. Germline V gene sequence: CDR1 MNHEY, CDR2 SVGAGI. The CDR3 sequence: CATGGAAWGTEAFF. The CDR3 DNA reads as TGTGCCACGGGGGGGGCCGCATGGGGCACTGAAGCTTTCTTT.

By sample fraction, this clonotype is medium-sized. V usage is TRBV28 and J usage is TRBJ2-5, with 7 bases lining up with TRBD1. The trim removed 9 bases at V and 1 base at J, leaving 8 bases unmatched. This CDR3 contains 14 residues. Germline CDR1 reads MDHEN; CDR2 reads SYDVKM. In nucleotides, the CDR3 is TGTGCCAGTAAGGAACAGGGGAGCCAAGAGACCCAGTACTTC. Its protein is CASKEQGSQETQYF.

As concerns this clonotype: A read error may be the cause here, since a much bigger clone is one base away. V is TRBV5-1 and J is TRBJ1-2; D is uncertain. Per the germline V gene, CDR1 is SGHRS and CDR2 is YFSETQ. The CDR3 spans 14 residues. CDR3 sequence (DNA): TGCGCCAACAGCTTGGAGGCGGAGTACTATGGCTACACCTTC. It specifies CANSLEAEYYGYTF.

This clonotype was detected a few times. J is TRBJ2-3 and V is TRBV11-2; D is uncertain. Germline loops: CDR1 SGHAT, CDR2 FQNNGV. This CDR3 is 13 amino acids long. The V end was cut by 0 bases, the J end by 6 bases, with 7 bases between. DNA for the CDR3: TGTGCCAGCAGCTTAGATCAGCGTGATACGCAGTATTTT. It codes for CASSLDQRDTQYF.

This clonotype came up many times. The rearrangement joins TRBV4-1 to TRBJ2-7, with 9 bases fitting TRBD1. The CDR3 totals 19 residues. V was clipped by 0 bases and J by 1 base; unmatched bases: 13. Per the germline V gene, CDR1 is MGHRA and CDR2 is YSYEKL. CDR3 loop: CASSQEIGTGLWVSYEQYF. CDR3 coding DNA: TGCGCCAGCAGCCAAGAGATCGGGACAGGGCTTTGGGTGTCCTACGAGCAGTACTTC.

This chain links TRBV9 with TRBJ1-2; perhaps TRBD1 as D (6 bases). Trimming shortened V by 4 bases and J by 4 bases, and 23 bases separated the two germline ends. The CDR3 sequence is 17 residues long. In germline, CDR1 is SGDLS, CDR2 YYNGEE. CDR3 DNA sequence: TGTGCCAGCAGCCCTTGGGGACAAAAGAAGTTTCCCTATGGCTACACCTTC. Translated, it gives CASSPWGQKKFPYGYTF.

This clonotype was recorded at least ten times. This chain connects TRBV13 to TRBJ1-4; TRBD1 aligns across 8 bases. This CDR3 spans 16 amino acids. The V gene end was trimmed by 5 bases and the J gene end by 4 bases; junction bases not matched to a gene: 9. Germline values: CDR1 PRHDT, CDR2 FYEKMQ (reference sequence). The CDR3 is CASSPTRTGYNEKLFF. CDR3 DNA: TGTGCCAGCAGCCCGACCAGGACAGGGTATAATGAAAAACTGTTTTTT. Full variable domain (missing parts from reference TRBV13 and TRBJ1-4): AAGVIQSPRHLIKEKRETATLKCYPIPRHDTVYWYQQGPGQDPQFLISFYEKMQSDKGSIPDRFSAQQFSDYHSELNMSSLELGDSALYFCASSPTRTGYNEKLFFGSGTQLSVL.

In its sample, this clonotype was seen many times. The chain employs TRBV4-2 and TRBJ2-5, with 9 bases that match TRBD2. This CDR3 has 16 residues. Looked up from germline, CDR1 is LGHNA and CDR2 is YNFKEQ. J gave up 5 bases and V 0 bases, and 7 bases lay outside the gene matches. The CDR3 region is CASSQEGGGARETQYF. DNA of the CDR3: TGTGCCAGCAGCCAAGAGGGCGGGGGGGCCCGTGAGACCCAGTACTTC.

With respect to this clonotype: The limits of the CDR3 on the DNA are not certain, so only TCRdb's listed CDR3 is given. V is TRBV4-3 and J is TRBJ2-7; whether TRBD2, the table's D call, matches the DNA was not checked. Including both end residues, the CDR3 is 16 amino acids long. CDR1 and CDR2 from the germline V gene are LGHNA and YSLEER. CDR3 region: CASIIFLERAGDEQYF.

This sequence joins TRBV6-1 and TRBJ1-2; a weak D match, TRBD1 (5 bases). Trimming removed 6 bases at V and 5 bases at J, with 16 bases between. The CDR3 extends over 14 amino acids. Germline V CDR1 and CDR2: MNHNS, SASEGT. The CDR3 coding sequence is TGTGCCAGCAGGAGGGACGGCTCCTCGTATGGCTACACCTTC. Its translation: CASRRDGSSYGYTF.

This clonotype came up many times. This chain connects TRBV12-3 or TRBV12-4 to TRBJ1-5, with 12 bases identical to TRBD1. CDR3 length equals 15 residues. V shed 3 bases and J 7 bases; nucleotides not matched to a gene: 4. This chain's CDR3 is CASSFSGTGGQPQHF. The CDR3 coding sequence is TGTGCCAGCAGTTTCTCTGGGACAGGGGGCCAGCCCCAGCATTTT.

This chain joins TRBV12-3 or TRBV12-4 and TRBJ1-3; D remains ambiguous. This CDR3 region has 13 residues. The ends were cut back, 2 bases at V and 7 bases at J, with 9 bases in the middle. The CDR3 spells CASSLRGINTIYF. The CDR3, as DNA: TGTGCCAGCAGTTTACGGGGAATCAACACCATATATTTT.

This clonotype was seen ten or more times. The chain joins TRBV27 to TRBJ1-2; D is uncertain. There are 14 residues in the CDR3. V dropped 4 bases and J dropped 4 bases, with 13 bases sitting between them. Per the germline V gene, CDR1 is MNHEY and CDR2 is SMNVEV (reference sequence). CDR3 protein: CASSSISPAYGYTF. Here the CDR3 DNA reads TGTGCCAGCAGTTCTATCTCGCCCGCCTATGGCTACACCTTC.